This T cell receptor (beta chain) appears in the sequencing data of a study of beta chain features in type 1 diabetes. At the level of the study: Sorted cells, roughly 98,000,000 in number, were examined across all samples.

As every portion of the isolated RNA was reverse transcribed, the sequencing read expressed TCRB transcripts. The repertoire was sequenced with immunoSEQ multiplex PCR; TCRdb's copy has only in-frame clones and lacks some. The table lists 110,000 or so clones, almost 40% of them singletons. Per germline, CDR1 SGHDN and CDR2 FVKESK. The CDR3 sequence is 15 residues long. The germline V and J ends were trimmed by 4 bases and 0 bases, with 10 bases remaining between them. In regard to this clone: Its antigen remains unidentified.

Whole-study findings and limits: Fewer junction insertions and more nucleotide deletions appeared in type 1 diabetes patients. Because the template was cDNA, high-expressing cells might be over-represented.

This clonotype was obtained from a woman aged 18-29 years in good health. Material for sequencing was stem cell memory CD4+ T cells from blood. The gene calls are TRBV14 and TRBJ2-1; the D is unclear. CDR3 DNA: TGTGCCAGCAGCCCCGCAGGTACCTCCTACAATGAGCAGTTCTTC. This translates into CASSPAGTSYNEQFF.